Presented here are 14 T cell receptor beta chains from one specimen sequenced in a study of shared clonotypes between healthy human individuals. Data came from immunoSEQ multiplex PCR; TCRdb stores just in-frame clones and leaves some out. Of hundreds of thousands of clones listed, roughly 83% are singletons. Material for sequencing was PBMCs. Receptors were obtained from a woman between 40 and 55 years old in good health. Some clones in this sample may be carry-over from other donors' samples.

The CDR3 reads CASSQDRTRLSGNTIYF. The CDR3 bases are TGTGCCAGCAGCCAAGATCGGACCAGGCTCTCTGGAAACACCATATATTTT. The rearrangement links TRBV4-2 to TRBJ1-3; D call uncertain. CDR1 is LGHNA and CDR2 is YNFKEQ in the germline V gene. The CDR3 contains 17 residues. Trimming stripped 0 bases from V and 0 bases from J, with 12 bases between.

In DNA form, the CDR3 reads TGCGCCAGCAGCCAAGAAGGGACTAGCGGGAGCAGGGATACGCAGTATTTT. Protein: CASSQEGTSGSRDTQYF. The rearrangement links TRBV4-1 to TRBJ2-3; 14 bases line up with TRBD2. The V and J ends lost 0 bases and 6 bases, in that order; junction bases with no gene match: 5. Germline V lookup: CDR1 MGHRA, CDR2 YSYEKL. This CDR3 is 17 amino acids long.

CDR3 nucleotide sequence: TGTGCCAGCAGCGTAAGGAGGGACTCCTACAATGAGCAGTTCTTC. Its protein is CASSVRRDSYNEQFF. The chain links TRBV9 to TRBJ2-1; D perhaps matches TRBD2 (6 bases). Between the trimmed V and J ends, which lost 1 base and 0 bases, there was a span of 8 bases. Germline V gives CDR1 SGDLS, CDR2 YYNGEE. This CDR3 region has 15 residues.

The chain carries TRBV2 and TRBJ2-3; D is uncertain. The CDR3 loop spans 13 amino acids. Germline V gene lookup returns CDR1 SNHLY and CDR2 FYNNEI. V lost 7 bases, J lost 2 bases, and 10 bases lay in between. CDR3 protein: CASTNGNTDTQYF. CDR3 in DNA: TGTGCCAGCACGAACGGAAACACAGATACGCAGTATTTT. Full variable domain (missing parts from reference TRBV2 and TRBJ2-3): EPEVTQTPSHQVTQMGQEVILRCVPISNHLYFYWYRQILGQKVEFLVSFYNNEISEKSEIFDDQFSVERPDGSNFTLKIRSTKLEDSAMYFCASTNGNTDTQYFGPGTRLTVL.

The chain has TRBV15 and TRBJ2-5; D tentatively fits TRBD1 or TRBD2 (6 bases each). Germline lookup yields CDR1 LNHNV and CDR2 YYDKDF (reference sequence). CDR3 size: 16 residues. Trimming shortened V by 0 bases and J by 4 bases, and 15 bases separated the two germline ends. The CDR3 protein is CATSREGGQPIETQYF. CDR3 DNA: TGTGCCACCAGCAGAGAGGGAGGACAGCCCATAGAGACCCAGTACTTC.

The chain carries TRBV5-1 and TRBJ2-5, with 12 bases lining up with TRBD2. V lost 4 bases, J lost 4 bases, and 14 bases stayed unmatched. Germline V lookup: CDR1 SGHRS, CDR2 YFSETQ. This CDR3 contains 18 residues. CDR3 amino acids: CASSLPIILAGGGETQYF. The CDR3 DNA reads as TGCGCCAGCAGCCTACCAATAATACTAGCGGGAGGCGGAGAGACCCAGTACTTC.

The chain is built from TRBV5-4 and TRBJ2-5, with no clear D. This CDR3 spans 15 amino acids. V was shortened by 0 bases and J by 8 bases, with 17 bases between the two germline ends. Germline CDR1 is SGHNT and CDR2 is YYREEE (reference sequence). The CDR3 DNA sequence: TGTGCCAGCAGCTTGGGCGGCCTCCACCGAGGAACCCAGTACTTC. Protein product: CASSLGGLHRGTQYF.

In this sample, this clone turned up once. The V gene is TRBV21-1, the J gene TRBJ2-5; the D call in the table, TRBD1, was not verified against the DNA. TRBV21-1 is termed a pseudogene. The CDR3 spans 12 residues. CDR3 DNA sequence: TGTGCCACCCCGGGACACAAAGAGACCCAGTACTTC. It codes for CATPGHKETQYF.

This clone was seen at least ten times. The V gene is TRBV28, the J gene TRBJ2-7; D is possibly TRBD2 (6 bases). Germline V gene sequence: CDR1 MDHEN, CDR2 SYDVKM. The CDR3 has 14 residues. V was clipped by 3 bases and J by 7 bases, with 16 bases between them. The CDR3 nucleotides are TGTGCCAGCAGTTTCACGGGAGCCCTCCCGGAGCAGTACTTC. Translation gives CASSFTGALPEQYF.

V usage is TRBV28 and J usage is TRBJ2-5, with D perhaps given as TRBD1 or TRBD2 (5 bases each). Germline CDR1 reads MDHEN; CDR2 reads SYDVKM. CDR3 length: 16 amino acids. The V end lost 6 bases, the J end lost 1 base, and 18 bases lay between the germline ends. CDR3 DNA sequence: TGTGCCAGCAGAGGACCGGGACCCGGGCGCCAAGAGACCCAGTACTTC. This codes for CASRGPGPGRQETQYF.

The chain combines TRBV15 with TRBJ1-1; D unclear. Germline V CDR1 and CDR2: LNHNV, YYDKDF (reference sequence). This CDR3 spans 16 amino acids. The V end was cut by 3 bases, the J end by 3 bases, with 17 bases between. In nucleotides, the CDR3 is TGTGCCACCAGCAGGGGCAGCCTTGGTTCTGACACTGAAGCTTTCTTT. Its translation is CATSRGSLGSDTEAFF.

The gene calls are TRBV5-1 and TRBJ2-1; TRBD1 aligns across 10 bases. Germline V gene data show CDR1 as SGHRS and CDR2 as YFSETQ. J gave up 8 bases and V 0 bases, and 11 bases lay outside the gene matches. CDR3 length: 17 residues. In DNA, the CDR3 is TGCGCCAGCAGCTTGGATCGACAGGGGGCGATGTTGGATGAGCAGTTCTTC. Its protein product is CASSLDRQGAMLDEQFF.

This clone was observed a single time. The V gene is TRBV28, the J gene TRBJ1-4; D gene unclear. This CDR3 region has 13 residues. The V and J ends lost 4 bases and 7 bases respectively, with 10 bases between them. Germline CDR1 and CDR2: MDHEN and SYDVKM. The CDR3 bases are TGTGCCAGCAGTTCCTCCGGGGTTGAAAAACTGTTTTTT. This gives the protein CASSSSGVEKLFF.

The CDR3 is CAQTHRVNTAGELFF. The DNA of the CDR3 is TGTGCCCAAACCCACAGGGTTAACACCGCCGGGGAGCTGTTTTTT. This chain joins TRBV30 and TRBJ2-2, with a possible D match to TRBD1 (6 bases). Trimming removed 8 bases at V and 6 bases at J, with 22 bases between. The germline gives CDR1 GTSNPN, CDR2 SVGIG (reference sequence). The length of the CDR3 is 15 residues. Combining the CDR3 with reference TRBV30 and TRBJ2-2 gives the whole variable domain SQTIHQWPATLVQPVGSPLSLECTVEGTSNPNLYWYRQAAGRGLQLLFYSVGIGQISSEVPQNLSASRPQDRQFILSSKKLLLSDSGFYLCAQTHRVNTAGELFFGEGSRLTVL.